This is a list of T cell receptor beta chains from one sample in a study of vaccination effects on CD4 cells after COVID-19. The data were produced by immunoSEQ multiplex PCR, yet TCRdb's version contains in-frame clones alone and is incomplete. Counted here are fewer than 85,000 clones, around 70% occurring once; the ten biggest clones make up 2.2%. Their target antigens are unknown. Here the sequenced sample was CD4+ T cells from PBMCs cultured without peptide, taken after COVID-19 vaccination. These receptors originate from a human donor who received a COVID-19 vaccine. Both conserved end residues are part of each CDR3. Each record gives: V gene, D gene, clone size, J gene, CDR3 DNA, CDR3 protein. A D gene is named only where the DNA matches it firmly. Part of the rows lack a size; the others show once, few, many or a class for expanded clones.

>TRBV3-1/TRBV3-2|-|-|TRBJ1-6
TGTGCCAGCAGCCGAAATAATTCACCCCTCCACTTT
CASSRNNSPLHF
>TRBV19|TRBD1|-|TRBJ1-6
TGTGCCAGTAACCGGGACAGGGATTCACCCCTCCACTTT
CASNRDRDSPLHF
>TRBV10-1|TRBD1|-|TRBJ1-6
TGCGCCAGCAGTTTTACAGGGGGTAATTCACCCCTCCACTTT
CASSFTGGNSPLHF
>TRBV2|TRBD1|few|TRBJ1-1
TGTGCCAGCAGTGGGACAGGGGGGAACACTGAAGCTTTCTTT
CASSGTGGNTEAFF
>TRBV19|TRBD1|few|TRBJ1-4
TGTGCCAGTAGTGGACAGGGGGCTAATGAAAAACTGTTTTTT
CASSGQGANEKLFF
>TRBV12-3/TRBV12-4|-|-|TRBJ2-2
TGTGCCGGGTCAGTCTCGAGGGAGCTGTTTTTT
CAGSVSRELFF
>TRBV6-6|-|-|TRBJ2-3
TGTGCCAGCAGTTACAGACCGATGCGGGATACGCAGTATTTT
CASSYRPMRDTQYF
>TRBV4-1|TRBD1|-|TRBJ2-4
TGCGCCAGCAGCCAAAGTAGGGGGACAGAGAGAGCCAAAAACATTCAGTACTTC
CASSQSRGTERAKNIQYF
>TRBV2|TRBD1|few|TRBJ2-5
TGTGCCAGCAGGGGCGGGACAGGGTCTTACCAAGAGACCCAGTACTTC
CASRGGTGSYQETQYF
>TRBV6-5|TRBD1|-|TRBJ1-4
TGTGCCAGCAGTTACGGACAGGGCGGTAATGAAAAACTGTTTTTT
CASSYGQGGNEKLFF
>TRBV15|-|once|TRBJ1-6
TGTGCCACCAGCAGAGATCGACACGGGGGCTCCTATAATTCACCCCTCCACTTT
CATSRDRHGGSYNSPLHF
>TRBV6-5|-|-|TRBJ2-2
TGTGCCAGCAGTTACGGATACTTACTGAACACCGGGGAGCTGTTTTTT
CASSYGYLLNTGELFF
>TRBV6-6|-|-|TRBJ1-5
TGTGCCAGCAGGGGCCGGGACCGGGGCAATCAGCCCCAGCATTTT
CASRGRDRGNQPQHF
>TRBV6-2/TRBV6-3|-|-|TRBJ1-2
TGTGCCAGCAGTTACTCATCCACTAACTATGGCTACACCTTC
CASSYSSTNYGYTF
>TRBV5-6|TRBD1|-|TRBJ1-2
TGTGCCAGCAGCCCAGGACAGGGGCTTGGCTACACCTTC
CASSPGQGLGYTF
>TRBV7-8|-|-|TRBJ2-6
TGTGCCAGCAGCTTAGGAGTCCGCTCTGGGGCCAACGTCCTGACTTTC
CASSLGVRSGANVLTF
>TRBV20-1|-|-|TRBJ1-4
TGCAGTGCTAGTAAGGACAGCGAAAAACTGTTTTTT
CSASKDSEKLFF
>TRBV19|-|few|TRBJ1-3
TGTGCCAGTATTCGGAGCTCTGGAAACACCATATATTTT
CASIRSSGNTIYF
>TRBV24-1|-|-|TRBJ2-3
TGTGCCACCAGTGATCGCCTGGCAGGGTCGAAAGATACGCAGTATTTT
CATSDRLAGSKDTQYF
>TRBV18|-|-|TRBJ1-1
TGTGCCAGCTCCTCCGGGACGCACACTGAAGCTTTCTTT
CASSSGTHTEAFF
>TRBV14|-|-|TRBJ2-3
TGTGCCAGCAGCCCCATATCGGGACGGTCAGATACGCAGTATTTT
CASSPISGRSDTQYF
>TRBV7-2|-|-|TRBJ1-4
TGTGCCAGCAGCTCCCAGACCGCAGCAACTAATGAAAAACTGTTTTTT
CASSSQTAATNEKLFF
>TRBV29-1|-|-|TRBJ1-4
TGCAGCGTTGGACAGCCTAACGAAAAACTGTTTTTT
CSVGQPNEKLFF
>TRBV19|TRBD1|-|TRBJ1-3
TGTGCCAGTAGTATGGACAGGGCTGCTGGAAACACCATATATTTT
CASSMDRAAGNTIYF
>TRBV7-2|-|-|TRBJ2-2
TGTGCCAGCAGCTTAGCGCAGATCACCGGGGAGCTGTTTTTT
CASSLAQITGELFF
>TRBV5-1|-|-|TRBJ2-5
TGCGCCAGCAGCTTAGGGGGTCTGGAGACCCAGTACTTC
CASSLGGLETQYF
>TRBV9|-|-|TRBJ1-2
TGTGCCAGCAGCGACCTAACAGGGTACCATGGCTACACCTTC
CASSDLTGYHGYTF
>TRBV7-2|-|-|TRBJ2-5
TGTGCCAGCAGCCCCCAAGAGACCCAGTACTTC
CASSPQETQYF
>TRBV5-1|TRBD2|-|TRBJ2-3
TGCGCCAGCAGCTCCGGGACTAGCGGGGGGTTCGCGGCAGATACGCAGTATTTT
CASSSGTSGGFAADTQYF
>TRBV6-1|-|-|TRBJ2-3
TGTGCCAGCAGTGAAGTATTCACAGATACGCAGTATTTT
CASSEVFTDTQYF
>TRBV7-9|-|-|TRBJ1-2
TGTGCCAGCAGCAAACTACAAAAAATTGGCAGGGATGACTTATATGGCTACACCTTC
CASSKLQKIGRDDLYGYTF